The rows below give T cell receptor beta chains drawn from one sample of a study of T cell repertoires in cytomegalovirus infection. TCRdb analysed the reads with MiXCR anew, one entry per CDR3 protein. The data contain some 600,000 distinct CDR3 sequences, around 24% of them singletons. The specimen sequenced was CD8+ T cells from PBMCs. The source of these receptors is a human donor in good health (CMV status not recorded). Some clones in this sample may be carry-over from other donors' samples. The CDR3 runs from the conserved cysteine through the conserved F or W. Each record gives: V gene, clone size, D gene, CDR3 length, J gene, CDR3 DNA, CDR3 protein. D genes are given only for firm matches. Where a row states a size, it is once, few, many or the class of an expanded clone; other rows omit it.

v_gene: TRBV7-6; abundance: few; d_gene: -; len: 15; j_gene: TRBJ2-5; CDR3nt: TGTGCCAGCAGCCCTACGCCAGGTGAAGGGGAGACCCAGTACTTC; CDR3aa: CASSPTPGEGETQYF
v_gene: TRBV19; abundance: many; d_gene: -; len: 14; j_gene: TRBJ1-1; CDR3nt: TGTGCCAGTAGTACCCCTCTTCTGAACACTGAAGCTTTCTTT; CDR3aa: CASSTPLLNTEAFF
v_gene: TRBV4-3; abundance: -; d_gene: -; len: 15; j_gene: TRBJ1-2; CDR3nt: TGCGCCAGCAGCCAAGCCGGCAGCGCTAACTATGGCTACACCTTC; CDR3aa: CASSQAGSANYGYTF
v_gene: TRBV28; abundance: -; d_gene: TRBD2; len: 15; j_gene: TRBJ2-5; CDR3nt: TGTGCCAGCAGTCCCCTTAGCGGGGTAGTAGAGACCCAGTACTTC; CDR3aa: CASSPLSGVVETQYF
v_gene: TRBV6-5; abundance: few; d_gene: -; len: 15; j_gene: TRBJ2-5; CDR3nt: TGTGCCAGCAGTTACATTGGTCCGCTAGTCGGGACCCAGTACTTC; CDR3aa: CASSYIGPLVGTQYF
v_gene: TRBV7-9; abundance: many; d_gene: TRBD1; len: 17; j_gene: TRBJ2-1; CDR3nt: TGTGCCAGCATCACGGACAGGATTGATCGGGGATTTAATGAGCAGTTCTTC; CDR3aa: CASITDRIDRGFNEQFF
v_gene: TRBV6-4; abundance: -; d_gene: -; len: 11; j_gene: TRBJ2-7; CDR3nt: TGTGCCAGCAGTGACGGGGCCGAGCAGTACTTC; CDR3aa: CASSDGAEQYF
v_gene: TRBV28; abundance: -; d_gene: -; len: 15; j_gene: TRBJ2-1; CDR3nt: TGTGCCAGCAGTTTATCCCCAGATCCCTACAATGAGCAGTTCTTC; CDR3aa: CASSLSPDPYNEQFF
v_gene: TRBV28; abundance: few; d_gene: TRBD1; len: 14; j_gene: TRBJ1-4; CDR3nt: TGTGCCAGCAGCGGGACAGGGGATGGGGAAAAACTGTTTTTT; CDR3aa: CASSGTGDGEKLFF
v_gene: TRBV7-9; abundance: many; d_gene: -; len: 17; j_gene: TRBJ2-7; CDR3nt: TGTGCCAGCAGCTCCGGGGGGGGGACAGCCGTTTCCTACGAGCAGTACTTC; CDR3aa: CASSSGGGTAVSYEQYF
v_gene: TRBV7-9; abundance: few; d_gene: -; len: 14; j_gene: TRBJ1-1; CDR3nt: TGTGCCAGCAGCTCCACCCGGGGTTTAAATGAAGCTTTCTTT; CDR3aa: CASSSTRGLNEAFF
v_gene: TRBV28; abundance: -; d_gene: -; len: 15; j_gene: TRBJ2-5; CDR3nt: TGTGCCAGCAGTCCGACCCGTTGGGGCGGAGAGACCCAGTACTTC; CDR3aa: CASSPTRWGGETQYF
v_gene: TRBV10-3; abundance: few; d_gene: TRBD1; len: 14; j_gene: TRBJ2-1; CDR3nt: TGTGCCATCAGTGAGGGACAGGTTTACAATGAGCAGTTCTTC; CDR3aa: CAISEGQVYNEQFF
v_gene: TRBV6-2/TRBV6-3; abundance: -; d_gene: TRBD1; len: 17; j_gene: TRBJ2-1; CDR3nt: TGTGCCACCTTGGGACAGGTCCGCGTAAGCTCCTACAATGAGCAGTTCTTC; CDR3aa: CATLGQVRVSSYNEQFF
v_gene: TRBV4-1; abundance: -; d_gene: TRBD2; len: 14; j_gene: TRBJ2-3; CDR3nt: TGCGCCAGCAGCCAAACTAGCGGACCAGATACGCAGTATTTT; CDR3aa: CASSQTSGPDTQYF
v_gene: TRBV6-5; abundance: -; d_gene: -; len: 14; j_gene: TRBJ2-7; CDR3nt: TGTGCCAGCTCATATATTTCTCGGATTGGCGAGCAGTACTTC; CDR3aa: CASSYISRIGEQYF
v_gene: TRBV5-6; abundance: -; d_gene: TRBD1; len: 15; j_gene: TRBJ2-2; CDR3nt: TGTGCCAGCAGCCCCTGGGACAGGGCGACAGGGGAGCTGTTTTTT; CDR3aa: CASSPWDRATGELFF
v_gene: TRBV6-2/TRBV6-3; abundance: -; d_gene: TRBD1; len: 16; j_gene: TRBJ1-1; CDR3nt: TGTGCCAGCAGTCTTCGGACAGGGGGAACGAGCACTGAAGCTTTCTTT; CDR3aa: CASSLRTGGTSTEAFF
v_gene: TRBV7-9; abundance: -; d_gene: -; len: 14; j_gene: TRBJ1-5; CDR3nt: TGTGCCAGCAGCACGGGCCCCAGCAATCAGCCCCAGCATTTT; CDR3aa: CASSTGPSNQPQHF
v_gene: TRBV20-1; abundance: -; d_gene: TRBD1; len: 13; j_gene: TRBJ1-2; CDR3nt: TGCAGTGCCCCCCCCGGACAGGTTTATGGCTACACCTTC; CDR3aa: CSAPPGQVYGYTF
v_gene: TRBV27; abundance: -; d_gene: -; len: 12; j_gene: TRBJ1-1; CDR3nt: TGTGCCAGCATTGCATGGGGGACTGAAGCTTTCTTT; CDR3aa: CASIAWGTEAFF
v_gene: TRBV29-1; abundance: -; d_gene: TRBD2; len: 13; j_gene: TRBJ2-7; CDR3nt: TGCAGCGTAGTTGCCGGGACTAGCTACGAGCAGTACTTC; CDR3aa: CSVVAGTSYEQYF